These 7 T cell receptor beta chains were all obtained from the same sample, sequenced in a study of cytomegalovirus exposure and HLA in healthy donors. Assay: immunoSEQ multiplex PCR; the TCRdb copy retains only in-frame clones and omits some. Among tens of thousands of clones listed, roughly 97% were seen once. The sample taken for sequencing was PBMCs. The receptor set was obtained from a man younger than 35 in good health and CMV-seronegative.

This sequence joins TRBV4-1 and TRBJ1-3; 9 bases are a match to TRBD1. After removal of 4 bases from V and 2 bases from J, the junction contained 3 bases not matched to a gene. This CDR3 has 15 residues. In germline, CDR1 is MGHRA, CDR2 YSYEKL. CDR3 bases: TGCGCCAGCAGCCTGTGGGACAGGGCTGGAAACACCATATATTTT. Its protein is CASSLWDRAGNTIYF.

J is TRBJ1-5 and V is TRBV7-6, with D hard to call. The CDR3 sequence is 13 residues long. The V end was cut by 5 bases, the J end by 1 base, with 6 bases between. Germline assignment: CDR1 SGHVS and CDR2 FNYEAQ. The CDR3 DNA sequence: TGTGCCAGCAGCGGCCAGAGCAATCAGCCCCAGCATTTT. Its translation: CASSGQSNQPQHF.

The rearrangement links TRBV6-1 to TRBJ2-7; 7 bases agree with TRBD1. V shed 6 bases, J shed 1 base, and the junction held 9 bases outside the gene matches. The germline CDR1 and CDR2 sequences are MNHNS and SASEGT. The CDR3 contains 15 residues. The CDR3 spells CASSSRTGKSYEQYF. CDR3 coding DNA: TGTGCCAGCAGCTCAAGGACAGGTAAATCCTACGAGCAGTACTTC.

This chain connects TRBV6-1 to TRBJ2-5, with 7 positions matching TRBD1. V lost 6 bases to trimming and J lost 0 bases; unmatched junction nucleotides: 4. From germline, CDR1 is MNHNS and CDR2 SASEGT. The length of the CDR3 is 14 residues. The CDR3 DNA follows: TGTGCCAGCAGGTCGGACAGGTACCAAGAGACCCAGTACTTC. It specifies CASRSDRYQETQYF.

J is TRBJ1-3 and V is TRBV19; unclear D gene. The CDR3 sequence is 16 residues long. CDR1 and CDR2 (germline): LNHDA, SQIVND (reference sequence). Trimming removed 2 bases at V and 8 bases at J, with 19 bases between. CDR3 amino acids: CASSIPGSVGEDTIYF. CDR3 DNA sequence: TGTGCCAGTAGTATACCGGGTTCCGTCGGGGAAGACACCATATATTTT.

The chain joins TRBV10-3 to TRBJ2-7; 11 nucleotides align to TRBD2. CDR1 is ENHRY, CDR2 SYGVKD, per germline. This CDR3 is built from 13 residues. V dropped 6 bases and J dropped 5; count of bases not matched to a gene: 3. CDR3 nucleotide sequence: TGTGCCATCAGCCCTAGCGGGAGGAACGAGCAGTACTTC. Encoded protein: CAISPSGRNEQYF.

CDR3 nucleotide sequence: TGTGCCAGCAGTGAACCGGGGGGGGGCTTTCACTATGGCTACACCTTC. Residues: CASSEPGGGFHYGYTF. V usage is TRBV2 and J usage is TRBJ1-2, with D possibly matching TRBD1 (6 bases). The V gene lost 2 bases and the J gene lost 3 bases, with 16 bases spanning the gap. Looked up from germline, CDR1 is SNHLY and CDR2 is FYNNEI. The CDR3 runs to 16 residues.